This T cell receptor beta chain derives from a study of T cell responses to AZD1222 COVID-19 vaccine. Broader study findings: Donors were largely white British and mainly female; clonal diversity was possibly underestimated. Sampling captured repertoires only after the peak T cell response. Vaccine-related CD4 TCRs covered spike, predominating at 160-218 and 743-854.

Notes on this clone: Its target is not known.

Measured with immunoSEQ multiplex PCR; TCRdb has only the in-frame clones, and not every one. Here the sample spans 100,000 to 150,000 clones, under 95% being singletons. V dropped 5 bases and J dropped 0; count of bases not matched to a gene: 4. The germline CDR1 and CDR2 sequences are SGHTA and FQGNSA. The CDR3 totals 15 residues. The source is an adult who received the AZD1222 COVID-19 vaccine. Specimen: peripheral blood, collected 28 days after the second AZD1222 dose. V gene TRBV7-2 combines with J gene TRBJ2-3, with 8 bases identical to TRBD2. CDR3 in DNA: TGTGCCAGCAGCCTAACTAGCGGTAGCACAGATACGCAGTATTTT. It yields the protein CASSLTSGSTDTQYF.